What follows are 27 T cell receptor beta chains derived from one specimen sequenced in a study of blood T cell repertoires in COVID-19. Only in-frame clones appear in the TCRdb table, and some are missing; sequencing was by immunoSEQ multiplex PCR. The repertoire has roughly 440,000 clones, around 89% of them found once; the top ten carry roughly 12%. Sequencing was performed on peripheral blood. These receptors were obtained from a woman aged 50 to 65 with COVID-19, enrolled during active disease.

In the case of this clone: Other DNA sequences in the same sample also yield this CDR3. J is TRBJ1-1 and V is TRBV19; D not certain. CDR3 length: 12 residues. V was shortened by 3 bases and J by 4 bases, with 6 bases between the two germline ends. CDR1 is LNHDA, CDR2 SQIVND, per germline (reference sequence). This CDR3 reads CASSIAGTEAFF. The CDR3 DNA reads as TGTGCCAGTAGTATTGCGGGCACTGAAGCTTTCTTT.

The chain links TRBV6-5 to TRBJ2-3; the match to TRBD2 covers 9 bases. The CDR3 spans 16 residues. The germline V gene has CDR1 MNHEY and CDR2 SVGAGI. J lost 4 bases, V lost 0 bases, and 5 bases had no gene match. Here the CDR3 DNA reads TGTGCCAGCAGTTACTCGCGGGGGGGGCTCCCAGATACGCAGTATTTT. It is translated as CASSYSRGGLPDTQYF.

This clone was detected a few times. V usage is TRBV6-6 and J usage is TRBJ1-6; TRBD1 matches 8 bases. The V segment lost 2 bases and the J segment 9 bases; nucleotides outside the gene matches: 6. Germline values: CDR1 MNHNY, CDR2 SVGAGI (reference sequence). The CDR3 runs to 15 residues. The CDR3, as DNA: TGTGCCAGCAGTTACGCCGGGACAGGTACTTCACCCCTCCACTTT. Translation gives CASSYAGTGTSPLHF.

This chain connects TRBV30 to TRBJ1-4; the D is unclear. The V gene lost 3 bases and the J gene lost 4 bases, with 12 bases spanning the gap. The CDR3 runs 14 residues. Germline assignment: CDR1 GTSNPN and CDR2 SVGIG (reference sequence). The CDR3 sequence is CAWSRQGYNEKLFF. The CDR3 DNA sequence: TGTGCCTGGAGCCGACAAGGTTATAATGAAAAACTGTTTTTT.

The rearrangement joins TRBV30 to TRBJ1-2, with D possibly TRBD1 on 5 matching bases. The CDR3 length is 11 residues. CDR1 GTSNPN and CDR2 SVGIG come from the germline V gene (reference sequence). CDR3 nucleotide sequence: TGTGGGGCAAGGGGCAACTATGGCTACACCTTC. Translated: CGARGNYGYTF.

V is TRBV24-1 and J is TRBJ2-3, with 9 bases aligning to TRBD2. Per the germline V gene, CDR1 is KGHDR and CDR2 is SFDVKD. J gave up 4 bases and V 5 bases, and 12 bases lay outside the gene matches. CDR3 length: 17 amino acids. Written as DNA, the CDR3 is TGTGCCACCAGTGGGCCTCGGGGAGCGGGGGGTTCAGATACGCAGTATTTT. Translating gives CATSGPRGAGGSDTQYF.

CDR3 coding DNA: TGTGCCAGCAGCTTAACGAGCTCCTATAATTCACCCCTCCACTTT. This sequence encodes CASSLTSSYNSPLHF. The chain carries TRBV7-9 and TRBJ1-6; D unclear. Germline CDR1 SEHNR, CDR2 FQNEAQ (reference sequence). The CDR3 runs to 15 residues. Trimming cost V 2 bases and J 0 bases, with 5 bases left between them.

V usage is TRBV3-1 (or the pseudogene TRBV3-2) and J usage is TRBJ2-4, with D perhaps matching TRBD1 (6 bases). V was cut by 5 bases and J by 7 bases, with 9 bases left in between. Germline-derived CDR1 and CDR2 are LGHDT and YNNKEL (reference sequence). This CDR3 is 12 amino acids long. The CDR3 loop reads CASSSQGNIQYF. The CDR3 DNA reads as TGTGCCAGCAGCTCCCAGGGGAACATTCAGTACTTC.

In this sample, this clone turned up a few times. The chain is built from TRBV7-9 and TRBJ1-2, with no clear D. Germline V lookup: CDR1 SEHNR, CDR2 FQNEAQ (reference sequence). Trimming cost V 3 bases and J 4 bases, with 12 bases left between them. The length of the CDR3 is 14 residues. The CDR3 protein is CASSLAASSYGYTF. CDR3 bases: TGTGCCAGCAGCTTGGCTGCCAGTTCCTATGGCTACACCTTC.

The chain couples TRBV12-3 or TRBV12-4 to TRBJ1-2; D gene uncertain. The length of the CDR3 is 13 residues. The V and J ends lost 3 bases and 8 bases respectively, with 13 bases between them. The CDR3 coding sequence is TGTGCCAGCAGTTTCGCCCAGGTCGAAGGCTACACCTTC. This encodes CASSFAQVEGYTF.

The V gene is TRBV2, the J gene TRBJ2-7; TRBD1 matches at 8 bases. CDR3 size: 14 residues. CDR1 SNHLY and CDR2 FYNNEI come from the germline V gene. V lost 4 bases and J lost 7; bases outside the gene matches: 9. CDR3 sequence reads: CASSAPDRAQEQYF. The CDR3 DNA reads TGTGCCAGCAGTGCACCGGACAGGGCTCAAGAGCAGTACTTC.

The rearrangement links TRBV10-1 to TRBJ2-3; D is perhaps TRBD2 (6 bases). CDR1 is WNHNN, CDR2 SYGVQD, per germline (reference sequence). CDR3 size: 16 residues. Trimming stripped 0 bases from V and 1 base from J, with 11 bases between. This chain's CDR3 is CASSESRRGGTDTQYF. The CDR3 coding sequence is TGCGCCAGCAGTGAGTCAAGGCGGGGCGGCACAGATACGCAGTATTTT.

CDR3 DNA: TGTGCCAGCAGCCAAGCGGCCTACGAGCAGTACTTC. This translates into CASSQAAYEQYF. The genes are TRBV3-1 (or the pseudogene TRBV3-2) and TRBJ2-7, with unresolved D. CDR3 length: 12 residues. V was cut by 1 base and J by 2 bases, with 3 bases left in between. Germline CDR1 is LGHDT and CDR2 is YNNKEL (reference sequence).

The chain has TRBV28 and TRBJ2-3, with 8 bases matching TRBD1. After removal of 6 bases from V and 4 bases from J, the junction contained 12 bases not matched to a gene. The V gene's germline CDR1 is MDHEN and CDR2 SYDVKM. The CDR3 totals 16 residues. CDR3 sequence (DNA): TGTGCCAGCAGCTCAACCGGGACAGGTCCCCCAGATACGCAGTATTTT. Translating gives CASSSTGTGPPDTQYF.

J is TRBJ1-1 and V is TRBV5-6, with D unresolved. Germline V gene data show CDR1 as SGHDT and CDR2 as YYEEEE. V was clipped by 1 base and J by 0 bases, with 10 bases between them. This CDR3 has 15 residues. In DNA form, the CDR3 reads TGTGCCAGCAGCTTGAATCCAGACATGAACACTGAAGCTTTCTTT. Its translation is CASSLNPDMNTEAFF.

Remarks on this clone: It is unclear where the CDR3 begins or ends on the DNA, so no DNA is shown, and the CDR3 is as TCRdb lists it. The rearrangement links TRBV5-1 to TRBJ1-2; the table's D call TRBD1 went unverified against the DNA. Germline CDR1 and CDR2: SGHRS and YFSETQ. The CDR3 adds up to 17 amino acids, both ends counted. The CDR3 loop is CASRPQTGTSYTFGFSF.

This chain links TRBV9 with TRBJ1-4; 7 bases fit TRBD1. This CDR3 region has 16 residues. Germline V lookup: CDR1 SGDLS, CDR2 YYNGEE. With V trimmed by 0 bases and J by 0 bases, 2 bases remained unmatched. The chain's CDR3 is CASSVGGTATNEKLFF. The CDR3 DNA follows: TGTGCCAGCAGCGTAGGAGGGACAGCAACTAATGAAAAACTGTTTTTT.

The CDR3 loop is CASSLRGRGWSGTQYF. The CDR3 DNA reads as TGTGCCAGCAGCCTCCGTGGGAGGGGTTGGTCAGGTACGCAGTATTTT. This sequence joins TRBV9 and TRBJ2-3; TRBD2 aligns across 7 bases. The V segment lost 4 bases and the J segment 8 bases; nucleotides outside the gene matches: 16. This CDR3 comprises 16 residues. Germline V gene lookup returns CDR1 SGDLS and CDR2 YYNGEE.

The chain uses TRBV2 and TRBJ1-6; D is possibly TRBD1 (5 bases). The CDR3 runs 16 residues. Germline V gene lookup returns CDR1 SNHLY and CDR2 FYNNEI. The V gene lost 7 bases and the J gene lost 2 bases, with 15 bases spanning the gap. CDR3 protein: CASTSGGMAYNSPLHF. Here the CDR3 DNA reads TGTGCCAGCACGTCCGGGGGTATGGCCTATAATTCACCCCTCCACTTT.

The J gene is TRBJ1-2, the V gene TRBV7-9; D unresolved. The CDR3 loop spans 16 amino acids. The germline CDR1 and CDR2 sequences are SEHNR and FQNEAQ (reference sequence). The V end was cut by 5 bases, the J end by 5 bases, with 21 bases between. The CDR3 here is CASSPDSDLYGYGYTF. CDR3 bases: TGTGCCAGCAGCCCGGACTCGGACCTCTATGGGTATGGCTACACCTTC. Full variable domain (outside the CDR3, taken from reference TRBV7-9 and TRBJ1-2): DTGVSQNPRHKITKRGQNVTFRCDPISEHNRLYWYRQTLGQGPEFLTYFQNEAQLEKSRLLSDRFSAERPKGSFSTLEIQRTEQGDSAMYLCASSPDSDLYGYGYTFGSGTRLTVV.

This sequence joins TRBV3-1 (or the pseudogene TRBV3-2) and TRBJ2-1; 7 nucleotides agree with TRBD1. CDR3 size: 13 residues. Germline loops: CDR1 LGHDT, CDR2 YNNKEL (reference sequence). The V segment lost 4 bases and the J segment 6 bases; nucleotides outside the gene matches: 3. The CDR3 sequence is CASSLGTANEQFF. The CDR3 DNA sequence: TGTGCCAGCAGCCTGGGGACAGCCAATGAGCAGTTCTTC.

The chain has TRBV6-5 and TRBJ2-7; possible D gene TRBD1, 5 bases. CDR1 is MNHEY, CDR2 SVGAGI, per germline. Trimming removed 8 bases at V and 2 bases at J, with 16 bases between. The length of the CDR3 is 14 residues. The DNA for the CDR3 is TGTGCCAGCGTTCCCCAGGGTGGCCCCTACGAGCAGTACTTC. Translating it yields CASVPQGGPYEQYF.

The chain employs TRBV2 and TRBJ1-4; 9 nucleotides match TRBD1. The CDR3 totals 14 residues. The ends lost 10 bases at V and 6 bases at J; junction bases unmatched: 9. Germline-derived CDR1 and CDR2 are SNHLY and FYNNEI. This chain's CDR3 is CATAQGQGDEKLFF. The CDR3 DNA sequence: TGTGCCACTGCTCAGGGACAGGGAGATGAAAAACTGTTTTTT.

The rearrangement joins TRBV5-1 to TRBJ2-7; D possibly corresponds to TRBD2 (6 bases). The CDR3 runs 15 residues. In germline, CDR1 is SGHRS, CDR2 YFSETQ. V was trimmed by 4 bases and J by 6 bases, leaving 20 bases between them. Here the CDR3 reads CASSQTAGLLREQYF. The CDR3 DNA is TGCGCCAGCAGCCAGACGGCGGGATTATTGCGCGAGCAGTACTTC.

The rearrangement joins TRBV3-1 (or the pseudogene TRBV3-2) to TRBJ2-1, with 8 bases identical to TRBD2. Germline V CDR1 and CDR2: LGHDT, YNNKEL (reference sequence). The CDR3 contains 14 residues. V shed 4 bases, J shed 6 bases, and the junction held 5 bases outside the gene matches. This CDR3 is CASSRTGTSNEQFF. The CDR3 DNA follows: TGTGCCAGCAGCCGCACCGGGACTAGCAATGAGCAGTTCTTC.

This sequence joins TRBV19 and TRBJ2-1, with 10 bases matching TRBD1. This CDR3 has 14 residues. The J segment lost 8 bases and the V segment lost 6 bases, leaving 7 bases of the junction unmatched. Germline V gene data show CDR1 as LNHDA and CDR2 as SQIVND (reference sequence). The CDR3 is CASRRQGAMDEQFF. CDR3 DNA: TGTGCCAGTAGAAGACAGGGGGCAATGGATGAGCAGTTCTTC.

This chain connects TRBV5-1 to TRBJ1-2, with D perhaps matching TRBD1 (6 bases). The germline V and J ends were trimmed by 1 base and 7 bases, with 11 bases remaining between them. In germline, CDR1 is SGHRS, CDR2 YFSETQ. The CDR3 sequence is 13 residues long. CDR3 residues: CASSLTGTSGYTF. CDR3 bases: TGCGCCAGCAGCTTGACAGGGACAAGTGGCTACACCTTC.